This is a list of T cell receptor beta chains from one sample in a study of cytotoxic CD8 clonotypes in ibrutinib-treated CLL. This table comes from immunoSEQ multiplex PCR, and its TCRdb copy is limited to in-frame clones, with some not included. The data show 300,000 to 400,000 clones, 67% seen once. Sequences were derived from PBMCs, sampled after 36 months of ibrutinib treatment. The receptors originated from a human donor with chronic lymphocytic leukemia. The CDR3 runs from the conserved cysteine through the conserved F or W. A D gene is named only where the DNA matches it firmly. Expanded clones get a size class; other rows say once, few or many, or leave the size out.

CDR3	DNA	size	D	J	V
CASSQDIGAQETQYF	TGTGCCAGCAGCCAAGATATAGGAGCCCAAGAGACCCAGTACTTC	.	.	TRBJ2-5	TRBV14
CASSYGGQGNYEQYF	TGTGCCAGCAGTTACGGGGGACAGGGTAACTACGAGCAGTACTTC	.	TRBD1	TRBJ2-7	TRBV6-5
CASSHPRDGLYEQYF	TGTGCCAGCAGCCATCCGCGGGACGGTCTCTACGAGCAGTACTTC	.	.	TRBJ2-7	TRBV7-6
CASSLSIEGSPTDTQYF	TGTGCCAGCAGTTTATCGATAGAGGGGTCCCCCACAGATACGCAGTATTTT	.	.	TRBJ2-3	TRBV27
CASSDFGLTEAFF	TGCGCCAGCAGCGACTTTGGTCTCACTGAAGCTTTCTTT	.	.	TRBJ1-1	TRBV4-1
CASSLGAGEHHEQYF	TGTGCCAGCAGCTTGGGAGCGGGGGAGCACCACGAGCAGTACTTC	.	TRBD2	TRBJ2-7	TRBV5-4
CASSWDRNNEKLFF	TGTGCCAGCAGTTGGGACAGGAATAATGAAAAACTGTTTTTT	.	TRBD1	TRBJ1-4	TRBV2
CATQGARGYTF	TGTGCCACACAGGGGGCGCGAGGCTACACCTTC	few	TRBD1	TRBJ1-2	TRBV10-3
CSALGGYEQYF	TGCAGTGCCCTAGGCGGCTACGAGCAGTACTTC	.	.	TRBJ2-7	TRBV20-1
CASSLSFGQGHTGELFF	TGTGCCAGCAGCTTAAGCTTCGGGCAGGGGCACACCGGGGAGCTGTTTTTT	few	.	TRBJ2-2	TRBV7-9
CASSSTRHYGYTF	TGTGCCAGCAGCTCGACAAGGCACTATGGCTACACCTTC	few	.	TRBJ1-2	TRBV6-5